This entry describes one TCR beta chain. The specificity of this receptor is unknown. Base qualities are not recorded, but no much larger clone differs from it by a single base. The sample carries other DNA sequences with the same CDR3. Healthy HIV-negative adults with no recently reported acute infections or vaccinations were included as donors. Only Caucasian adults living in Nashville, Tennessee, USA were represented among the donors. Magnetic negative selection was used to enrich CD4+ T cells, after which naive cells were positively selected on CD45RA and the negative fraction became the memory subset. Blood was obtained by leukapheresis, after which PBMCs were separated by Ficoll-Histopaque density gradient centrifugation and cryopreserved in liquid nitrogen vapor phase. Analytical flow cytometry was used to check the purity and quantity of each magnetically sorted T cell population. Genomic DNA was isolated from each sorted fraction and quantified by UV absorbance on a Nanodrop 2000c.

The data belong to a study of shared clonotypes between healthy human individuals (dated by TCRdb to 2019 to 2021). Notes on the research overall: The cohort comprised two women and a few men aged 18 to 49 years. Blood TCR repertoires of five healthy adults were deeply sequenced to estimate repertoire size and the extent of clonotype sharing between individuals. Different laboratories and diverse techniques were used to prepare libraries and sequence TCR repertoires, to increase sequencing depth and limit assay-specific biases. For each donor, three plates each were used for CD4 naive and CD4 memory, two plates were used for CD8 naive, and one plate was used for CD8 memory. Leukapheresis yielded between about 0.9 and 10 billion PBMCs per donor. Broader findings and caveats from the paper: Compared with non-shared clonotypes, clonotypes shared by all four sorted-subset donors had higher generation probabilities. When several donors were compared, the shared fraction of clonotypes was about 5% for naive CD4, more than 3% for naive CD8, roughly 2.5% for memory CD4, and about 0.36% for memory CD8. Sampling was restricted to blood, and TCR repertoires in tissue are likely to differ from TCR repertoires in blood. Larger estimated clonotype richness was generally found for naive subsets than for memory subsets. The genetic and exposure-history diversity represented was limited by the small number of donors. Even with the large sequencing depth, rarefaction of the sorted-subset datasets indicated that sequencing was incomplete. Pairwise subsampling indicated that sequencing depth was expected to affect the degree of clonotype sharing among donors.

The cysteine opens and the phenylalanine closes a CDR3 of 13 amino acids. Left in the record is the CDR3 DNA by itself, 39 bases read in frame from the first base. Trimming at the junction amounts to 0 bases on V and 6 bases on J, and the germline ends lie 8 bases apart. CDR1 MNHNS and CDR2 SASEGT were looked up in the germline V gene. Using the deep immunoSEQ assay, TCR CDR3 regions were amplified from genomic DNA by multiplex PCR. For each cell subset, the extracted genomic DNA was distributed evenly across all wells of several immunoSEQ 96-well plates, and each plate served as one replicate. For sorted subsets, each replicate PCR was loaded with approximately 200 ng genomic DNA, equivalent to 32,000 or so T cell genomes. Purified libraries were quantified with a Qubit 3.0 fluorometer, sized on a Bioanalyzer 2100, and re-quantified with the KAPA Library Quantification kit. A separate single-read 150-cycle Illumina NextSeq 550 flow cell was used to sequence each immunoSEQ 96-well plate. The authors' pipeline ran thus. Because only junctional sequences without quality scores were contained in the immunoSEQ output, filtering matching that applied to full-length reads could not be performed. Sequences were annotated with PyIR, a Python wrapper for IgBLAST v1.9, using IMGT germline references to assign V/J genes and CDR3. Reads with weak V/J assignments (E-value above 1e-6), missing CDR3, stop codons, out-of-frame junctions, or ambiguous translated residues were removed. A V3J clonotype was defined by an identical inferred V gene, J gene, and CDR3 amino acid sequence. The percentage overlap between two repertoires was calculated by dividing the number of shared unique clonotypes by the size of the smaller repertoire. Repertoire richness was assessed with RTK rarefaction, the Chao1 estimator, and Recon v2.1 estimates of unobserved clonotypes. Generation probabilities for all TCRbeta clonotypes obtained by the gDNA method from several donors were computed using OLGA. As stored in TCRdb, this immuneACCESS dataset retains in-frame rearrangements with V and J assigned. A fraction of the clones does not appear; measured against another copy, unresolved V genes explain less than half of the discrepancy, and the remainder lacks a known reason. For V, J and clone size, that table is used; D and trimming come from the DNA. This sample holds under 750,000 clones; roughly 72% were observed only once. Around 1.8% of the sample is taken by the ten largest.

The sequence derives from a woman aged 25 to 39 in good health. The specimen sequenced was memory CD4+ T cells sorted from blood. The cell subset or site label for this specimen denotes: CD45RA-negative fraction. The receptor chain draws on TRBV6-1 and TRBJ1-1; possibly the D gene is TRBD1, per 6 matching bases. The CDR3 reads CASSEAGGPEAFF. Here is the DNA: TGTGCCAGCAGTGAAGCCGGGGGCCCTGAAGCTTTCTTT.